A few counts support the clone carrying this TCR beta chain. The antigen is not known. The table came from immunoSEQ multiplex PCR; TCRdb's copy has only in-frame clones and leaves some out. The sample shows more than 55,000 clones, approximately 78% of them seen only once. The CDR3 runs 16 residues. Germline V lookup: CDR1 SGHVS, CDR2 FQNEAQ. Trimming cost V 4 bases and J 12 bases; bases outside gene matches: 17. Regarding time point: week 23, last vaccination. The content of each vaccine dose was 300 ug of mutant IDH1 20-mer peptide, and topical imiquimod accompanied it. This entry comes from a study of a mutant IDH1 vaccine in newly diagnosed glioma. Study details: Patients were given eight vaccinations, scheduled in weeks 1, 3, 5, 7, 11, 15, 19 and 23. Treated patients had a mean age of about 37 years and a sex split that was around 62% male and 37.5% female.

V and J are TRBV7-8 and TRBJ2-1, with TRBD2 matching 8 bases. The receptor was derived from a woman aged 40 to 50 with glioma. Some clones in this sample may be carry-over from other donors' samples. This sample comprised PBMCs, obtained from a glioma patient whose treatment included an IDH1 peptide vaccine. As DNA, the CDR3 is TGTGCCAGCAGCTACTCCCAGACTAGCGAGGGGCCCAGGCAGTTCTTC. It codes for CASSYSQTSEGPRQFF.